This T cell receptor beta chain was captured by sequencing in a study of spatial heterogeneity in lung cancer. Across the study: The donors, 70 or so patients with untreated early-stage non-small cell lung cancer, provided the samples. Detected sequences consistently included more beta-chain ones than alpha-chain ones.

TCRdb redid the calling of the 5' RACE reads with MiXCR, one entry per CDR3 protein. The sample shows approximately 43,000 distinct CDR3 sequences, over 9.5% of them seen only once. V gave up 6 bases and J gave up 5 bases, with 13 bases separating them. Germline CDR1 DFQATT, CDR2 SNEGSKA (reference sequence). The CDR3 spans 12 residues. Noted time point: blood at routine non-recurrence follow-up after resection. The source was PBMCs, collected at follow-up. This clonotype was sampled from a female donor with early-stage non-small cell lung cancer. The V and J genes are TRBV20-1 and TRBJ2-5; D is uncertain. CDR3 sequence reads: CSALDRLETQYF. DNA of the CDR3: TGCAGTGCCTTGGATAGGTTGGAGACCCAGTACTTC.